These T cell receptor beta chains were read from a single sample in a study of vaccination effects on CD4 cells after COVID-19. No antigen is known for these receptors. Data came from immunoSEQ multiplex PCR; TCRdb stores just in-frame clones and leaves some out. The data contain about 41,000 clones, around 77% of them singletons. The sequencing used CD4+ T cells from PBMCs cultured with HCoV-NL63 spike peptides, collected before COVID-19 vaccination. All receptors derive from a human donor who received a COVID-19 vaccine. Each CDR3 is given with its conserved first and last residue. The order of the fields is V gene, clone size, J gene, D gene, CDR3 length, CDR3 protein, CDR3 DNA. The D gene is left open where the match is weak. Expanded clones are given a class, and other clones once, few, many or no size at all.

v_gene: TRBV24-1; abundance: -; j_gene: TRBJ2-1; d_gene: TRBD2; len: 13; CDR3aa: CATRGSSGGSEFF; CDR3nt: TGTGCCACCCGAGGGTCTAGCGGGGGTTCAGAGTTCTTC
v_gene: TRBV3-1/TRBV3-2; abundance: once; j_gene: TRBJ1-1; d_gene: TRBD1; len: 16; CDR3aa: CASSQRTGGKNTEAFF; CDR3nt: TGTGCCAGCAGCCAACGGACAGGGGGCAAAAACACTGAAGCTTTCTTT
v_gene: TRBV12-5; abundance: -; j_gene: TRBJ2-3; d_gene: -; len: 12; CDR3aa: CASGQRSDTQYF; CDR3nt: TGTGCTAGTGGTCAACGTTCAGATACGCAGTATTTT
v_gene: TRBV29-1; abundance: -; j_gene: TRBJ1-2; d_gene: TRBD1; len: 16; CDR3aa: CSVAGQGHGATYGYTF; CDR3nt: TGCAGCGTTGCGGGACAGGGGCACGGGGCGACCTATGGCTACACCTTC
v_gene: TRBV2; abundance: -; j_gene: TRBJ2-2; d_gene: -; len: 14; CDR3aa: CASSDRANTGELFF; CDR3nt: TGTGCCAGCAGTGATCGAGCGAACACCGGGGAGCTGTTTTTT
v_gene: TRBV19; abundance: once; j_gene: TRBJ2-4; d_gene: TRBD1; len: 16; CDR3aa: CASSPRQGYVKNIQYF; CDR3nt: TGTGCCAGTAGTCCCAGACAGGGTTATGTCAAAAACATTCAGTACTTC
v_gene: TRBV3-1/TRBV3-2; abundance: -; j_gene: TRBJ1-2; d_gene: TRBD1; len: 14; CDR3aa: CASSQDAGGRGYTF; CDR3nt: TGTGCCAGCAGCCAAGATGCAGGGGGCAGAGGCTACACCTTC
v_gene: TRBV7-2; abundance: -; j_gene: TRBJ2-2; d_gene: -; len: 13; CDR3aa: CASSLYSTGELFF; CDR3nt: TGTGCCAGCAGCTTATACAGCACCGGGGAGCTGTTTTTT
v_gene: TRBV10-2; abundance: -; j_gene: TRBJ1-5; d_gene: TRBD1; len: 16; CDR3aa: CASSDGQGAGNQPQHF; CDR3nt: TGCGCCAGCAGTGACGGGCAGGGGGCAGGTAATCAGCCCCAGCATTTT
v_gene: TRBV28; abundance: -; j_gene: TRBJ2-1; d_gene: -; len: 15; CDR3aa: CASSLRDRYYNEQFF; CDR3nt: TGTGCCAGCAGTCTCCGGGACCGATACTACAATGAGCAGTTCTTC
v_gene: TRBV10-3; abundance: -; j_gene: TRBJ1-2; d_gene: -; len: 12; CDR3aa: CAINGQNYGYTF; CDR3nt: TGTGCCATCAACGGACAGAACTATGGCTACACCTTC
v_gene: TRBV5-6; abundance: -; j_gene: TRBJ1-1; d_gene: TRBD1; len: 14; CDR3aa: CASSDRGYNTEAFF; CDR3nt: TGTGCCAGCAGTGACAGGGGCTACAACACTGAAGCTTTCTTT
v_gene: TRBV6-5; abundance: -; j_gene: TRBJ2-3; d_gene: TRBD2; len: 14; CDR3aa: CASRPTSVIDTQYF; CDR3nt: TGTGCCAGCAGGCCGACTAGCGTAATAGATACGCAGTATTTT